These 3 T cell receptor beta chains were sequenced from one sample in a study of lymphopenia after photon versus proton radiotherapy. Using immunoSEQ multiplex PCR, the repertoire was profiled, and TCRdb retains in-frame clones only, with some absent. The profile covers roughly 40,000 clones, with 86% appearing a single time and under 13% taken by the ten largest. The sequencing used peripheral blood, collected from a patient treated with proton-based radiotherapy. The source of these receptors is a woman between 65 and 79 years old with pancreatic cancer. Some clones in this sample may be carry-over from other donors' samples.

The chain carries TRBV10-3 and TRBJ1-1, with D maybe TRBD1 (6 bases). CDR3 length: 12 amino acids. Trimming removed 6 bases from V and 11 bases from J, with 16 bases in between. Germline CDR1 ENHRY, CDR2 SYGVKD. CDR3 in amino acids: CAISAQGLGAFF. CDR3 coding DNA: TGTGCCATCAGCGCACAGGGTTTGGGTGCTTTCTTT.

The chain has TRBV2 and TRBJ1-2; 9 positions agree with TRBD1. V shed 6 bases and J 5 bases; nucleotides not matched to a gene: 10. The CDR3 sequence is 15 residues long. CDR1 SNHLY and CDR2 FYNNEI come from the germline V gene. The CDR3 nucleotides are TGTGCCAGCAGCAACGCCGGGACAGGGTCATATGGCTACACCTTC. It specifies CASSNAGTGSYGYTF.

The chain combines TRBV27 with TRBJ1-2, with TRBD1 identical over 12 bases. V lost 5 bases to trimming and J lost 0 bases; unmatched junction nucleotides: 4. The CDR3 spans 16 residues. Germline loops: CDR1 MNHEY, CDR2 SMNVEV (reference sequence). The CDR3 is CASSPGQGASNYGYTF. CDR3 in DNA: TGTGCCAGCAGTCCGGGACAGGGGGCCTCTAACTATGGCTACACCTTC.